The clone carrying this T cell receptor beta chain was counted ten times or more. TCRdb re-called the 5' RACE reads through MiXCR, storing one row per CDR3 protein. This sample has more than 25,000 distinct CDR3 sequences, with about 9.6% found just once. The data were taken from a study of chronic HIV infection and antiretroviral therapy. Sequencing was performed on peripheral blood. The source is an adult who had HIV and had not received antiretroviral therapy, or was an uninfected healthy control (not recorded which).

The DNA for the CDR3 is TGCAGCGTTGCAGCAGGGTTCGGAAACACCATATATTTT. Protein sequence: CSVAAGFGNTIYF. The gene calls are TRBV29-1 and TRBJ1-3; D may be TRBD1 (5 bases). Looked up from germline, CDR1 is SQVTM and CDR2 is ANQGSEA. The CDR3 loop spans 13 amino acids. V lost 4 bases to trimming and J lost 4 bases, with 11 bases between them.